The 7 T cell receptor beta chains presented below share a single source sample, sequenced in a study of early T cells in non-severe SARS-CoV-2 infection. TCRdb recomputed calls from the 5' RACE reads with MiXCR, one row per CDR3 protein. Of approximately 120,000 distinct CDR3 sequences in the sample, about 16% were seen once. Sequencing was performed on whole blood. The receptors derive from an adult who was a healthcare worker with PCR-confirmed SARS-CoV-2 infection or an uninfected control (not recorded which).

This clonotype was counted ten times or more. The V gene is TRBV2, the J gene TRBJ2-3; 7 bases align to TRBD1. After removal of 9 bases from V and 2 bases from J, the junction contained 8 bases not matched to a gene. The germline gives CDR1 SNHLY, CDR2 FYNNEI. This CDR3 spans 14 amino acids. The CDR3 nucleotides are TGTGCCAGGACCGGGACAGCAGACACAGATACGCAGTATTTT. It specifies CARTGTADTDTQYF.

This rearrangement joins TRBV18 to TRBJ2-5; TRBD2 aligns across 10 bases. V was clipped by 3 bases and J by 5 bases; unmatched bases: 9. CDR1 is KGHSH and CDR2 is LQKENI in the germline V gene. The CDR3 has 16 residues. CDR3 in amino acids: CASSPQSGGARETQYF. CDR3 DNA: TGTGCCAGCTCACCTCAGAGCGGGGGGGCCCGCGAGACCCAGTACTTC. The variable domain in full, completed from reference TRBV18 and TRBJ2-5, reads NAGVMQNPRHLVRRRGQEARLRCSPMKGHSHVYWYRQLPEEGLKFMVYLQKENIIDESGMPKERFSAEFPKEGPSILRIQQVVRGDSAAYFCASSPQSGGARETQYFGPGTRLLVL.

This clonotype was detected only a few times. This chain joins TRBV29-1 and TRBJ2-3, with D unclear. The germline gives CDR1 SQVTM, CDR2 ANQGSEA. CDR3 length equals 12 residues. Trimming shortened V by 6 bases and J by 2 bases, and 9 bases separated the two germline ends. This CDR3 is CSVMTATDTQYF. CDR3 DNA sequence: TGCAGCGTCATGACTGCCACAGATACGCAGTATTTT.

The sample holds many counts of this clonotype. The chain joins TRBV20-1 to TRBJ2-5, with 7 positions matching TRBD2. Germline assignment: CDR1 DFQATT and CDR2 SNEGSKA (reference sequence). The CDR3 has 14 residues. V trimming: 3 bases; J trimming: 2 bases; junction bases outside the gene matches: 6. CDR3: CSASSGGGQETQYF. As DNA, the CDR3 is TGCAGTGCTAGTAGTGGGGGGGGACAAGAGACCCAGTACTTC.

The J gene is TRBJ2-7, the V gene TRBV9; D is perhaps TRBD1 or TRBD2 (6 bases each). Germline CDR1 and CDR2: SGDLS and YYNGEE. V gave up 3 bases and J gave up 6 bases, with 19 bases separating them. The CDR3 has 15 amino acids. CDR3 protein: CASSEGGTVGGEQYF. The CDR3 DNA reads TGTGCCAGCAGCGAGGGGGGAACAGTGGGCGGCGAGCAGTACTTC.

This clonotype has just a few counts. The chain is built from TRBV20-1 and TRBJ1-1; D gene ambiguous. CDR3 size: 15 residues. Germline-derived CDR1 and CDR2 are DFQATT and SNEGSKA (reference sequence). Trimming cost V 3 bases and J 1 base, with 15 bases left between them. This CDR3 reads CSARRGSATNTEAFF. Here the CDR3 DNA reads TGCAGTGCTAGGAGAGGCTCGGCGACGAACACTGAAGCTTTCTTT.

The chain joins TRBV10-2 to TRBJ1-4; no clear D. Germline V gene data show CDR1 as WSHSY and CDR2 as SAAADI. The CDR3 sequence is 12 residues long. Trimming took off 2 bases at V and 5 bases at J, with 3 bases between the two ends. CDR3 protein: CASSERNEKLFF. In DNA, the CDR3 is TGCGCCAGCAGTGAGAGGAATGAAAAACTGTTTTTT.